The rows below give T cell receptor beta chains drawn from one sample of a study of cytomegalovirus exposure and HLA in healthy donors. The protocol was immunoSEQ multiplex PCR, while the TCRdb copy is restricted to in-frame clones and leaves out a portion. Of around 77,000 clones in the sample, about 84% were seen once. Sequenced: PBMCs. The receptors shown here come from a middle-aged man in good health and CMV-seronegative. Each CDR3 is given with its conserved first and last residue. The order of the fields is J gene, D gene, clone size, V gene, CDR3 protein, CDR3 DNA. D genes are given only for firm matches. Some rows have no size entry. The others give once, few or many, or a class for an expanded clone.

J: TRBJ2-1; D: NA; size: NA; V: TRBV7-2; CDR3: CASSPTPRLAARGNEQFF; DNA: TGTGCCAGCAGCCCTACCCCCCGTCTAGCGGCTAGGGGGAATGAGCAGTTCTTC
J: TRBJ2-5; D: TRBD1; size: NA; V: TRBV9; CDR3: CASSPHGTGIRETQYF; DNA: TGTGCCAGCAGCCCTCATGGGACAGGGATTCGTGAGACCCAGTACTTC
J: TRBJ2-7; D: TRBD1; size: NA; V: TRBV7-9; CDR3: CASSPRQGWNEQYF; DNA: TGTGCCAGCAGCCCCCGACAGGGTTGGAACGAGCAGTACTTC
J: TRBJ1-4; D: NA; size: few; V: TRBV5-4; CDR3: CASSLAKGNGEKLFF; DNA: TGTGCCAGCAGCTTGGCGAAGGGGAACGGTGAAAAACTGTTTTTT
J: TRBJ2-5; D: NA; size: NA; V: TRBV15; CDR3: CATSRDRTKETQYF; DNA: TGTGCCACCAGCAGAGATAGGACAAAAGAGACCCAGTACTTC
J: TRBJ2-4; D: NA; size: once; V: TRBV6-5; CDR3: CASSYSNQGKNIQYF; DNA: TGTGCCAGCAGTTACTCGAATCAGGGGAAAAACATTCAGTACTTC
J: TRBJ1-3; D: TRBD1; size: NA; V: TRBV18; CDR3: CASSQGQGLGNTIYF; DNA: TGTGCCAGCTCACAGGGACAGGGCCTTGGAAACACCATATATTTT
J: TRBJ1-5; D: NA; size: NA; V: TRBV25-1; CDR3: CASSRFNQPQHF; DNA: TGTGCCAGCAGTCGGTTCAATCAGCCCCAGCATTTT
J: TRBJ1-1; D: NA; size: NA; V: TRBV11-2; CDR3: CASSLEHPNTEAFF; DNA: TGTGCCAGCAGCTTAGAACACCCGAACACTGAAGCTTTCTTT
J: TRBJ1-2; D: TRBD1; size: NA; V: TRBV7-2; CDR3: CASSLGQGVMGYTF; DNA: TGTGCCAGCAGCTTAGGACAGGGGGTAATGGGGTACACCTTC
J: TRBJ2-3; D: TRBD1; size: NA; V: TRBV4-3; CDR3: CASSQTETGHSTDTQYF; DNA: TGCGCCAGCAGCCAAACCGAGACAGGGCATAGCACAGATACGCAGTATTTT
J: TRBJ1-4; D: NA; size: once; V: TRBV27; CDR3: CASPLMGGPGDWEKLFF; DNA: TGTGCCAGCCCCCTCATGGGAGGACCCGGAGATTGGGAAAAACTGTTTTTT
J: TRBJ1-2; D: NA; size: few; V: TRBV6-5; CDR3: CASSDSYGYTF; DNA: TGTGCCAGCAGCGACAGCTATGGCTACACCTTC
J: TRBJ1-6; D: NA; size: NA; V: TRBV10-3; CDR3: CAISDSYNSPLHF; DNA: TGTGCCATCAGTGACAGCTATAATTCACCCCTCCACTTT
J: TRBJ2-7; D: TRBD2; size: NA; V: TRBV4-2; CDR3: CASSRLGLGTSGEPYEQYF; DNA: TGTGCCAGCAGCCGGCTTGGGCTCGGGACTAGCGGGGAACCCTACGAGCAGTACTTC
J: TRBJ1-5; D: TRBD1; size: few; V: TRBV12-5; CDR3: CASGSHTGGGGQPQHF; DNA: TGTGCTAGTGGTTCACATACAGGGGGCGGAGGACAGCCCCAGCATTTT
J: TRBJ1-2; D: TRBD1; size: NA; V: TRBV5-1; CDR3: CASSAQQGAHGYTF; DNA: TGCGCCAGCAGCGCCCAACAGGGGGCGCACGGCTACACCTTC
J: TRBJ1-1; D: NA; size: NA; V: TRBV7-6; CDR3: CASSLGGPGTEAFF; DNA: TGTGCCAGCAGCTTAGGGGGCCCGGGCACTGAAGCTTTCTTT
J: TRBJ2-7; D: TRBD1; size: NA; V: TRBV19; CDR3: CASSMGGTGGTYEQYF; DNA: TGTGCCAGTAGTATGGGGGGAACAGGGGGGACCTACGAGCAGTACTTC
J: TRBJ2-3; D: NA; size: NA; V: TRBV6-6; CDR3: CASSYRTGDTQYF; DNA: TGTGCCAGCAGTTACCGGACGGGGGATACGCAGTATTTT
J: TRBJ2-2; D: TRBD1; size: NA; V: TRBV9; CDR3: CASSVGQEVTGELFF; DNA: TGTGCCAGCAGCGTCGGACAGGAGGTAACCGGGGAGCTGTTTTTT
J: TRBJ2-1; D: NA; size: NA; V: TRBV9; CDR3: CATARDSFYNEQFF; DNA: TGTGCCACCGCCCGGGACTCCTTTTACAATGAGCAGTTCTTC
J: TRBJ2-7; D: TRBD2; size: NA; V: TRBV19; CDR3: CASSMGLAGDGYEQYF; DNA: TGTGCCAGTAGTATGGGACTAGCGGGGGACGGGTACGAGCAGTACTTC
J: TRBJ2-5; D: TRBD2; size: few; V: TRBV5-1; CDR3: CASSPGLAGGRETQYF; DNA: TGCGCCAGCAGCCCTGGACTAGCGGGGGGGCGAGAGACCCAGTACTTC
J: TRBJ1-4; D: NA; size: NA; V: TRBV30; CDR3: CAWSVDLALNEKLFF; DNA: TGTGCCTGGAGCGTAGACCTAGCCCTTAATGAAAAACTGTTTTTT
J: TRBJ1-5; D: NA; size: NA; V: TRBV19; CDR3: CASSISVNSNQPQHF; DNA: TGTGCCAGTAGTATCTCGGTTAATAGCAATCAGCCCCAGCATTTT
J: TRBJ2-3; D: NA; size: NA; V: TRBV7-2; CDR3: CASSLGAGRYSYF; DNA: TGTGCCAGCAGCTTAGGCGCGGGGAGATATTCGTATTTT
J: TRBJ1-2; D: TRBD1; size: once; V: TRBV10-3; CDR3: CAISGQGANYGYTF; DNA: TGTGCCATCAGCGGACAGGGGGCTAACTATGGCTACACCTTC
J: TRBJ2-7; D: TRBD1; size: once; V: TRBV2; CDR3: CASSETSTGGQYF; DNA: TGTGCCAGCAGTGAGACATCAACAGGGGGGCAGTACTTC
J: TRBJ2-1; D: TRBD1; size: NA; V: TRBV7-2; CDR3: CASSSGTGASNEQFF; DNA: TGTGCCAGCAGCTCCGGGACAGGGGCCTCGAATGAGCAGTTCTTC
J: TRBJ2-5; D: TRBD2; size: NA; V: TRBV7-2; CDR3: CASSWERTSGGRGETQYF; DNA: TGTGCCAGCAGCTGGGAACGGACTAGCGGGGGCAGGGGGGAGACCCAGTACTTC
J: TRBJ1-1; D: NA; size: NA; V: TRBV4-1; CDR3: CASSQDPHTEAFF; DNA: TGCGCCAGCAGCCAAGATCCCCATACTGAAGCTTTCTTT
J: TRBJ1-6; D: TRBD1; size: NA; V: TRBV30; CDR3: CAWSVRDRDSPLHF; DNA: TGTGCCTGGAGTGTAAGAGACAGGGACTCACCCCTCCACTTT
J: TRBJ1-2; D: NA; size: NA; V: TRBV5-6; CDR3: CASSLRSSSPYGYTF; DNA: TGTGCCAGCAGCTTGCGGTCTAGTTCTCCCTATGGCTACACCTTC
J: TRBJ1-5; D: TRBD1; size: NA; V: TRBV28; CDR3: CGGGGTGDQPQHF; DNA: TGTGGGGGGGGCGGGACAGGGGACCAGCCCCAGCATTTT
J: TRBJ1-5; D: TRBD1; size: NA; V: TRBV7-9; CDR3: CASSPQTGSRNQPQHF; DNA: TGTGCCAGCAGCCCCCAGACAGGGTCACGAAATCAGCCCCAGCATTTT
J: TRBJ2-5; D: NA; size: NA; V: TRBV6-1; CDR3: CASSEQLIQETQYF; DNA: TGTGCCAGCAGTGAGCAACTAATCCAAGAGACCCAGTACTTC
J: TRBJ1-1; D: NA; size: NA; V: TRBV6-1; CDR3: CASSPTGLRNTEAFF; DNA: TGTGCCAGCAGTCCTACAGGTCTCCGGAACACTGAAGCTTTCTTT
J: TRBJ2-3; D: TRBD1; size: NA; V: TRBV10-3; CDR3: CAISKSTGNTDTQYF; DNA: TGTGCCATCAGTAAGTCGACAGGGAACACAGATACGCAGTATTTT
J: TRBJ2-7; D: TRBD1; size: NA; V: TRBV7-9; CDR3: CASSLAANRDRASEQYF; DNA: TGTGCCAGCAGCTTAGCTGCCAACCGGGACAGGGCTAGTGAGCAGTACTTC
J: TRBJ1-6; D: NA; size: NA; V: TRBV7-6; CDR3: CASSQGLTGANSPLHF; DNA: TGTGCCAGCAGCCAAGGGCTGACAGGCGCGAATTCACCCCTCCACTTT
J: TRBJ1-2; D: NA; size: once; V: TRBV5-1; CDR3: CASSPAAGPNYGYTF; DNA: TGCGCCAGCAGCCCGGCCGCGGGACCGAACTATGGCTACACCTTC
J: TRBJ2-2; D: NA; size: NA; V: TRBV6-5; CDR3: CASRTGQYTGELFF; DNA: TGTGCCAGCAGAACCGGACAGTACACCGGGGAGCTGTTTTTT
J: TRBJ2-7; D: TRBD1; size: NA; V: TRBV27; CDR3: CASSRLQGAHEQYF; DNA: TGTGCCAGCAGTCGACTTCAGGGGGCCCACGAGCAGTACTTC
J: TRBJ1-1; D: TRBD1; size: NA; V: TRBV11-2; CDR3: CASSWTGVTEAFF; DNA: TGTGCCAGCAGCTGGACAGGGGTCACTGAAGCTTTCTTT
J: TRBJ1-2; D: TRBD1; size: few; V: TRBV7-9; CDR3: CASSRPDRGGGYTF; DNA: TGTGCCAGCAGCCGACCCGACAGGGGCGGCGGCTACACCTTC
J: TRBJ2-2; D: NA; size: NA; V: TRBV4-3; CDR3: CASSLVGQKLFF; DNA: TGCGCCAGCAGCCTCGTGGGGCAAAAGCTGTTTTTT
J: TRBJ1-4; D: NA; size: few; V: TRBV4-3; CDR3: CASSQDRVRTAGDEKLFF; DNA: TGCGCCAGCAGCCAAGATCGGGTTCGGACAGCTGGAGACGAAAAACTGTTTTTT